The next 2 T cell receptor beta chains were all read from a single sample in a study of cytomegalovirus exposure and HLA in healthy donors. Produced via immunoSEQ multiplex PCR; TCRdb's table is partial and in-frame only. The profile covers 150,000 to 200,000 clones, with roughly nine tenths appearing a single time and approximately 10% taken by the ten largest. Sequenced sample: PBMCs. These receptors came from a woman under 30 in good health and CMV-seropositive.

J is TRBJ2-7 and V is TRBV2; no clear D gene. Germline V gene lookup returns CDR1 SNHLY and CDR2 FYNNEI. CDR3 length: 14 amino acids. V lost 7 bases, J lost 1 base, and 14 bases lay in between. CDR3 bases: TGTGCCAGCAAAGCTGAGGTTCGATCCTACGAGCAGTACTTC. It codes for CASKAEVRSYEQYF.

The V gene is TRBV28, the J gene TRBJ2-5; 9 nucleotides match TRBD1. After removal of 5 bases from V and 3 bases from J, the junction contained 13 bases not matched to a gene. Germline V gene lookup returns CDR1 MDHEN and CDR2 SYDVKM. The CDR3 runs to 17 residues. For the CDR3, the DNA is TGTGCCAGCAGTCCACCCCGCTCACAGGGGGCAAAAGAGACCCAGTACTTC. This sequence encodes CASSPPRSQGAKETQYF.